Below, 25 T cell receptor beta chains from the same sample are listed, as sequenced in a study of shared clonotypes between healthy human individuals. Here immunoSEQ multiplex PCR was the method, and the copy in TCRdb shows in-frame clones only, minus some. The sample carries hundreds of thousands of clones, roughly 98% recorded once. It was CD45RO-negative cells, positively selected for CCR7, that made up naive CD8 cells, with terminally differentiated effector memory CD45RA+ cells excluded. The sequenced sample consisted of naive CD8+ T cells sorted from blood. Source of these receptors: a man under 40 in good health.

V and J are TRBV18 and TRBJ2-7; no clear D. The CDR3 is 16 residues long. CDR1 and CDR2 from the germline V gene are KGHSH and LQKENI. V was clipped by 3 bases and J by 0 bases, with 15 bases between them. CDR3 DNA sequence: TGTGCCAGCTCACCTGTGAGGAGCCACAGCTCCTACGAGCAGTACTTC. Translation gives CASSPVRSHSSYEQYF.

The chain links TRBV7-6 to TRBJ2-7; a possible D gene is TRBD2 (6 bases). V lost 3 bases to trimming and J lost 4 bases, with 13 bases between them. CDR3 length: 14 amino acids. Germline CDR1 SGHVS, CDR2 FNYEAQ. CDR3 sequence reads: CASSLSGVAYEQYF. The CDR3 DNA sequence: TGTGCCAGCAGCTTGTCGGGGGTCGCATACGAGCAGTACTTC. Drawing the rest from reference TRBV7-6 and TRBJ2-7, the complete variable domain is GAGVSQSPRYKVTKRGQDVALRCDPISGHVSLYWYRQALGQGPEFLTYFNYEAQQDKSGLPNDRFSAERPEGSISTLTIQRTEQRDSAMYRCASSLSGVAYEQYFGPGTRLTVT.

A note on this clone: In the same sample, other DNA sequences code for this CDR3. CDR3 protein: CASSFGGSGNTIYF. The CDR3 coding sequence is TGTGCCAGCAGCTTTGGGGGCTCTGGAAACACCATATATTTT. The gene calls are TRBV5-6 and TRBJ1-3; D perhaps matches TRBD1 (5 bases). The CDR3 runs to 14 residues. Looked up from germline, CDR1 is SGHDT and CDR2 is YYEEEE. V lost 2 bases, J lost 0 bases, and 6 bases lay in between. The variable domain in full, with the rest retrieved from reference TRBV5-6 and TRBJ1-3, is DAGVTQSPTHLIKTRGQQVTLRCSPKSGHDTVSWYQQALGQGPQFIFQYYEEEERQRGNFPDRFSGHQFPNYSSELNVNALLLGDSALYLCASSFGGSGNTIYFGEGSWLTVV.

V usage is TRBV6-5 and J usage is TRBJ2-1, with TRBD1 matching over 7 bases. This CDR3 spans 14 amino acids. V lost 6 bases to trimming and J lost 3 bases; unmatched junction nucleotides: 5. Germline-derived CDR1 and CDR2 are MNHEY and SVGAGI. CDR3 protein: CASRPDRVYNEQFF. As DNA, the CDR3 is TGTGCCAGCAGACCTGACAGGGTCTACAATGAGCAGTTCTTC.

The CDR3 sequence: CASSLRAFRRDRGQETQYF. The CDR3 DNA follows: TGTGCCAGCAGCTTAAGAGCATTTCGCAGGGACAGGGGGCAAGAGACCCAGTACTTC. The chain couples TRBV11-2 to TRBJ2-5; 11 nucleotides agree with TRBD1. The J segment lost 2 bases and the V segment lost 2 bases, leaving 13 bases of the junction unmatched. The CDR3 has 19 amino acids. CDR1 is SGHAT, CDR2 FQNNGV, per germline.

J is TRBJ1-3 and V is TRBV6-5; TRBD1 is a possible D gene (6 bases). V lost 0 bases and J 16 bases, leaving 16 bases between the germline ends. CDR3 length: 13 amino acids. Germline V gives CDR1 MNHEY, CDR2 SVGAGI. As DNA, the CDR3 is TGTGCCAGCAGTTACTCTGGGACAAGCTTTCGGTATTTT. Encoded protein: CASSYSGTSFRYF.

The chain recombines TRBV11-2 with TRBJ2-7, with 7 bases matching TRBD2. The CDR3 covers 14 residues. After removal of 6 bases from V and 6 bases from J, the junction contained 11 bases not matched to a gene. From germline, CDR1 is SGHAT and CDR2 FQNNGV. In nucleotides, the CDR3 is TGTGCCAGCAGGACCAGGCGGGAGTATGGCGAGCAGTACTTC. Translation gives CASRTRREYGEQYF.

This chain joins TRBV10-2 and TRBJ2-7; D is ambiguous. The ends were cut back, 2 bases at V and 2 bases at J, with 1 base in the middle. From germline, CDR1 is WSHSY and CDR2 SAAADI. CDR3 size: 11 residues. DNA for the CDR3: TGCGCCAGCAGTGAGCCCTACGAGCAGTACTTC. Protein sequence: CASSEPYEQYF.

The chain is built from TRBV29-1 and TRBJ2-3; TRBD2 might be the D (5 bases). Germline lookup yields CDR1 SQVTM and CDR2 ANQGSEA. V was cut by 4 bases and J by 2 bases, with 13 bases left in between. The CDR3 has 14 residues. This CDR3 is CSVVSPSHTDTQYF. CDR3 nucleotide sequence: TGCAGCGTTGTAAGTCCTAGCCACACAGATACGCAGTATTTT.

The chain uses TRBV11-2 and TRBJ2-7; D is unclear. The germline V gene has CDR1 SGHAT and CDR2 FQNNGV. CDR3 length: 13 amino acids. Deletions cut 5 bases from V and 3 bases from J, with 11 bases between. CDR3 sequence reads: CASSRVSNYEQYF. The CDR3 DNA follows: TGTGCCAGCAGCAGGGTTTCGAACTACGAGCAGTACTTC. The full variable domain, its missing parts supplied by reference TRBV11-2 and TRBJ2-7, is EAGVAQSPRYKIIEKRQSVAFWCNPISGHATLYWYQQILGQGPKLLIQFQNNGVVDDSQLPKDRFSAERLKGVDSTLKIQPAKLEDSAVYLCASSRVSNYEQYFGPGTRLTVT.

The chain combines TRBV9 with TRBJ1-2; D possibly corresponds to TRBD1 (5 bases). Germline V gene sequence: CDR1 SGDLS, CDR2 YYNGEE. This CDR3 comprises 11 residues. V dropped 4 bases and J dropped 8 bases, with 9 bases sitting between them. Here the CDR3 reads CASSRQIGYTF. Here the CDR3 DNA reads TGTGCCAGCAGCCGACAGATCGGCTACACCTTC.

This rearrangement joins TRBV19 to TRBJ2-7; 8 bases map to TRBD2. The CDR3 is 16 residues long. The ends lost 4 bases at V and 3 bases at J; junction bases unmatched: 11. CDR1 is LNHDA and CDR2 is SQIVND in the germline V gene (reference sequence). Here the CDR3 reads CASSKRGTRVVYEQYF. The CDR3 DNA sequence: TGTGCCAGTAGTAAGCGAGGGACTAGAGTGGTCTACGAGCAGTACTTC. Based on the CDR3 plus reference TRBV19 and TRBJ2-7, the full variable domain is DGGITQSPKYLFRKEGQNVTLSCEQNLNHDAMYWYRQDPGQGLRLIYYSQIVNDFQKGDIAEGYSVSREKKESFPLTVTSAQKNPTAFYLCASSKRGTRVVYEQYFGPGTRLTVT.

The V and J genes are TRBV14 and TRBJ2-3; D gene ambiguous. Germline V gene sequence: CDR1 SGHDN, CDR2 FVKESK. V shed 3 bases and J shed 7 bases, with 23 bases lying between them. CDR3 length: 17 residues. The DNA of the CDR3 is TGTGCCAGCAGCCAGGGCCCCATTTTGGCCCTGCCCTATACGCAGTATTTT. Protein product: CASSQGPILALPYTQYF.

The chain joins TRBV19 to TRBJ2-1; TRBD2 is a possible D gene (6 bases). The CDR3 runs 14 residues. V was pared by 6 bases and J by 6 bases, with 15 bases between. CDR1 is LNHDA and CDR2 is SQIVND in the germline V gene (reference sequence). DNA of the CDR3: TGTGCCAGTAGGATCACCGGGACTCTCAATGAGCAGTTCTTC. The encoded protein is CASRITGTLNEQFF.

This chain uses TRBV5-8 with TRBJ2-7; no reliable D call. Trimming left V 9 bases short and J 0 bases short, with 13 bases between. Germline CDR1 reads SGHTS; CDR2 reads YDEGEE. The CDR3 runs 13 residues. The CDR3 DNA reads TGTGCCACCGAGGTCAGGAGCTCCTACGAGCAGTACTTC. It translates to CATEVRSSYEQYF. Together with reference TRBV5-8 and TRBJ2-7, the CDR3 gives the full variable domain: EAGVTQSPTHLIKTRGQQATLRCSPISGHTSVYWYQQALGLGLQFLLWYDEGEERNRGNFPPRFSGRQFPNYSSELNVNALELEDSALYLCATEVRSSYEQYFGPGTRLTVT.

V and J are TRBV30 and TRBJ1-5; 8 bases line up with TRBD1. Germline trimming cut 0 bases from V and 6 bases from J; bases unmatched to any gene: 7. Germline-derived CDR1 and CDR2 are GTSNPN and SVGIG (reference sequence). The CDR3 length is 15 residues. This chain's CDR3 is CAWSVLQTGGQPQHF. In DNA form, the CDR3 reads TGTGCCTGGAGTGTACTACAAACAGGGGGTCAGCCCCAGCATTTT.

This chain uses TRBV4-3 with TRBJ2-1; D is ambiguous. The CDR3 covers 14 residues. In germline, CDR1 is LGHNA, CDR2 YSLEER. V was cut by 0 bases and J by 5 bases, with 8 bases left in between. The CDR3 is CASSQDTSDNEQFF. CDR3 sequence (DNA): TGCGCCAGCAGCCAAGATACGTCGGACAATGAGCAGTTCTTC.

The chain recombines TRBV27 with TRBJ2-6; TRBD2 agrees at 12 bases. The germline V gene encodes CDR1 MNHEY and CDR2 SMNVEV (reference sequence). There are 17 residues in the CDR3. The trim removed 5 bases at V and 0 bases at J, leaving 2 bases unmatched. The chain's CDR3 is CASSGLAGISGANVLTF. CDR3 DNA: TGTGCCAGCAGTGGACTAGCGGGAATCTCTGGGGCCAACGTCCTGACTTTC.

The genes are TRBV7-3 and TRBJ2-1; D uncertain. V was pared by 3 bases and J by 6 bases, with 9 bases between. The germline V gene has CDR1 SGHTA and CDR2 FQGTGA. This CDR3 region has 13 residues. This CDR3 is CASSFGPANEQFF. The CDR3 region has the DNA TGTGCCAGCAGCTTCGGACCAGCCAATGAGCAGTTCTTC.

This chain links TRBV7-6 with TRBJ2-1; D is perhaps TRBD2 (6 bases). The germline V and J ends were trimmed by 5 bases and 5 bases, with 7 bases remaining between them. Looked up from germline, CDR1 is SGHVS and CDR2 is FNYEAQ. The CDR3 extends over 12 amino acids. CDR3 nucleotide sequence: TGTGCCAGCAGCGGGGGGAACAATGAGCAGTTCTTC. This gives the protein CASSGGNNEQFF.

The J gene is TRBJ1-5, the V gene TRBV28; no clear D. Trimming removed 1 base at V and 3 bases at J, with 10 bases between. Germline CDR1 reads MDHEN; CDR2 reads SYDVKM. The CDR3 length is 15 residues. The CDR3 region has the DNA TGTGCCAGCAGTTTATTTGGGCAGTTCAATCAGCCCCAGCATTTT. This codes for CASSLFGQFNQPQHF.

This clone was observed a single time. The rearrangement joins TRBV12-2 to TRBJ2-4; the D segment call TRBD2 is taken from the table without a DNA check. TRBV12-2 is noted as a pseudogene. This CDR3 region has 13 residues. For the CDR3, the DNA is TGTGCAAGTCCCGAGGGAGCCAAAAACATTCAGTACTTC. It encodes CASPEGAKNIQYF.

This sequence joins TRBV6-1 and TRBJ2-7, with D unresolved. The CDR3 has 13 amino acids. CDR1 and CDR2 (germline): MNHNS, SASEGT. V gave up 2 bases and J gave up 2 bases, with 7 bases separating them. CDR3 sequence: CASSEIMAYEQYF. The CDR3 DNA is TGTGCCAGCAGTGAAATAATGGCCTACGAGCAGTACTTC.

Concerning this clone itself: Other DNA sequences in the same sample also yield this CDR3. The genes are TRBV27 and TRBJ1-5; D is perhaps TRBD1 (6 bases). The CDR3 has 13 residues. V lost 6 bases, J lost 4 bases, and 10 bases lay in between. Germline values: CDR1 MNHEY, CDR2 SMNVEV (reference sequence). CDR3 nucleotide sequence: TGTGCCAGCAGCGCGCAGGGGAATCAGCCCCAGCATTTT. This codes for CASSAQGNQPQHF.

The rearrangement links TRBV27 to TRBJ2-2; TRBD1 is a possible D gene (6 bases). V lost 8 bases to trimming and J lost 5 bases, with 15 bases between them. Germline CDR1 reads MNHEY; CDR2 reads SMNVEV (reference sequence). The CDR3 runs to 14 residues. The CDR3 coding sequence is TGTGCCAGCTCTGGGGGCCTTGGGACCGGGGAGCTGTTTTTT. Protein sequence: CASSGGLGTGELFF.